This T cell receptor (beta chain) was sequenced in a study of shared clonotypes between healthy human individuals. Study background: Participating donors consisted of two women and a few men aged 18 to 49. The study used three CD4 naive, three CD4 memory, two CD8 naive and one CD8 memory plate per donor. Findings and limits, study-wide: Rarefaction revealed incomplete sorted-subset sequencing despite large depth.

The assay was immunoSEQ multiplex PCR, and TCRdb's table has in-frame clones only and misses some. The sample comprises under 200,000 clones, around 93% of which are singletons, and 0.067% rests with the top ten. Comments on this clone: Its antigen remains unidentified.

From CD4+ cells came CD45RA+ naive and CD45RA-negative memory subsets. V was cut by 5 bases and J by 11 bases, with 12 bases left in between. The germline V gene encodes CDR1 DFQATT and CDR2 SNEGSKA (reference sequence). The CDR3 runs 10 residues. The clonotype was recovered from a woman aged 30 to 39 in good health. The J gene is TRBJ1-1, the V gene TRBV20-1; possibly TRBD1 for D (5 bases). Sequencing was performed on naive CD4+ T cells sorted from blood. Subset reported: CD45RA+ positively selected. The CDR3, as DNA: TGCAGTGCTTCTAAGGAGGGGGCTTTCTTT. This gives the protein CSASKEGAFF.